A selection of T cell receptor beta chains follows, all from one sample in a study of blood T cell repertoires in COVID-19. Produced via immunoSEQ multiplex PCR; TCRdb's table is partial and in-frame only. The table lists about 180,000 clones, roughly 90% of them singletons. The sequencing input was peripheral blood. The receptors come from a woman in her forties or fifties with acute or convalescent COVID-19. CDR3s include the opening cysteine and the closing phenylalanine or tryptophan. The D gene is left open where the match is weak. Size tells how often a clone was seen (once, few, many) or the class of an expanded clone, and some rows leave it out.

d_call	v_call	clone_size	j_call	cdr3_aa	cdr3_nt
.	TRBV7-2	.	TRBJ1-1	CASSFFVSTEAFF	TGTGCCAGCAGCTTTTTCGTGTCCACTGAAGCTTTCTTT
.	TRBV11-3	.	TRBJ1-6	CASSFRTEYNSPLHF	TGTGCCAGCAGCTTCAGGACAGAGTATAATTCACCCCTCCACTTT
.	TRBV2	.	TRBJ2-5	CASSANRAPGTQYF	TGTGCCAGCAGTGCCAACAGGGCCCCGGGGACCCAGTACTTC
.	TRBV10-3	.	TRBJ2-5	CAISEGQAETQYF	TGTGCCATCAGTGAAGGCCAGGCGGAGACCCAGTACTTC
.	TRBV6-5	.	TRBJ2-3	CASSYSDSGRTDTQYF	TGTGCCAGCAGTTACTCGGACAGCGGACGCACAGATACGCAGTATTTT
TRBD1	TRBV10-3	.	TRBJ1-2	CAVDRDSNYGYTF	TGTGCCGTCGACCGGGACAGCAACTATGGCTACACCTTC
TRBD2	TRBV27	.	TRBJ2-3	CASSPQLAGGTDTQYF	TGTGCCAGCAGTCCGCAACTAGCGGGAGGCACAGATACGCAGTATTTT
TRBD2	TRBV11-3	.	TRBJ2-4	CASSLAEGAGDIQYF	TGTGCCAGCAGCTTAGCGGAGGGCGCGGGGGACATTCAGTACTTC
.	TRBV3-1/TRBV3-2	.	TRBJ1-2	CASWRSFGFYGYTF	TGTGCCAGTTGGAGGAGTTTTGGCTTCTATGGCTACACCTTC
.	TRBV2	.	TRBJ2-3	CASSEQGRQSDTQYF	TGTGCCAGCAGTGAACAGGGCCGTCAATCAGATACGCAGTATTTT
.	TRBV10-2	.	TRBJ2-7	CASTGRESYEQYF	TGCGCCAGCACGGGCAGGGAATCCTACGAGCAGTACTTC
.	TRBV7-8	.	TRBJ1-5	CASSPRGFGQPQHF	TGTGCCAGCAGCCCCCGAGGGTTCGGACAGCCCCAGCATTTT
TRBD1	TRBV27	.	TRBJ1-2	CASSLTTGIHGYTF	TGTGCCAGCAGTTTAACGACAGGGATCCATGGCTACACCTTC
.	TRBV7-9	once	TRBJ1-5	CASSPDSHNQPQHF	TGTGCCAGCAGCCCGGACTCCCACAATCAGCCCCAGCATTTT
TRBD1	TRBV4-3	few	TRBJ1-4	CASSRPGQGDEKLFF	TGCGCCAGCAGCCGGCCGGGACAGGGCGATGAAAAACTGTTTTTT
TRBD2	TRBV4-2	.	TRBJ2-1	CASSPSGLAGADEQFF	TGTGCCAGCAGCCCGTCCGGACTAGCGGGGGCCGATGAGCAGTTCTTC
.	TRBV5-4	.	TRBJ2-5	CASSLAFETQYF	TGTGCCAGCAGCTTGGCCTTTGAGACCCAGTACTTC
TRBD1	TRBV19	.	TRBJ1-6	CASRRQGTSPLHF	TGTGCCAGTAGACGACAGGGTACTTCACCCCTCCACTTT
TRBD1	TRBV19	.	TRBJ1-4	CASSILDRVGEKLFF	TGTGCCAGTAGTATACTGGACAGGGTGGGGGAAAAACTGTTTTTT
TRBD1	TRBV7-3	.	TRBJ2-1	CASSLWTGDNEQFF	TGTGCCAGCAGCTTATGGACAGGGGACAATGAGCAGTTCTTC
.	TRBV7-2	.	TRBJ2-3	CASSWRREDTQYF	TGTGCCAGCAGCTGGCGGCGTGAGGATACGCAGTATTTT
TRBD2	TRBV5-6	.	TRBJ2-5	CASSFRLAGATTRETQYF	TGTGCCAGCAGCTTCCGACTAGCGGGGGCCACGACCCGAGAGACCCAGTACTTC
.	TRBV6-2/TRBV6-3	.	TRBJ1-2	CASSYPPGLTF	TGTGCCAGCAGTTACCCCCCAGGTTTGACCTTC
.	TRBV21-1	.	TRBJ1-1	CASSKQVLTEAFF	TGTGCCAGCAGCAAACAGGTACTGACTGAAGCTTTCTTT
TRBD1	TRBV18	.	TRBJ1-5	CASSTTGIGNQPQHF	TGTGCCAGCTCAACGACAGGGATTGGGAATCAGCCCCAGCATTTT
.	TRBV9	few	TRBJ2-2	CASSVVGRNTGELFF	TGTGCCAGCAGCGTAGTTGGCAGGAACACCGGGGAGCTGTTTTTT
.	TRBV6-6	.	TRBJ2-2	CASSYRGPGELFF	TGTGCCAGCAGTTACAGAGGGCCCGGGGAGCTGTTTTTT
.	TRBV10-3	once	TRBJ1-1	CAISWGGNTEAFF	TGTGCCATCTCATGGGGCGGCAACACTGAAGCTTTCTTT
.	TRBV11-2	.	TRBJ1-1	CASSFQGAAEAFF	TGTGCCAGCAGCTTCCAGGGTGCGGCTGAAGCTTTCTTT
.	TRBV5-4	many	TRBJ2-2	CASSLGFKTNTGELFF	TGTGCCAGCAGCTTGGGTTTCAAAACGAACACCGGGGAGCTGTTTTTT
.	TRBV9	.	TRBJ2-1	CASSVGLEGSYNEQFF	TGTGCCAGCAGCGTAGGACTAGAAGGGTCTTACAATGAGCAGTTCTTC
.	TRBV18	.	TRBJ1-2	CASSQGIGYGYTF	TGTGCCAGCTCACAGGGGATCGGCTATGGCTACACCTTC
.	TRBV4-2	.	TRBJ1-1	CASSHKDRKNTEAFF	TGTGCCAGCAGCCATAAGGACAGAAAGAACACTGAAGCTTTCTTT
.	TRBV19	.	TRBJ1-6	CASSIEDISGDSPLHF	TGTGCCAGTAGTATAGAGGACATTTCCGGAGATTCACCCCTCCACTTT